The 5 T cell receptor beta chains in this list originate from one sample, sequenced in a study of cytomegalovirus exposure and HLA in healthy donors. PCR amplification relied on 60 Vbeta primers (plus 13 Jbeta primers). TCRdb's table, derived via immunoSEQ multiplex PCR, lists solely in-frame clones and lacks some. The sample shows 130,000 to 150,000 clones, 75% to 80% of them seen only once. Material for sequencing was PBMCs. These TCRs come from a woman aged 25 to 39 in good health and CMV-seronegative.

The chain has TRBV5-4 and TRBJ2-7; D call uncertain. Trimming took off 2 bases at V and 2 bases at J, with 17 bases between the two ends. CDR3 length equals 16 residues. From germline, CDR1 is SGHNT and CDR2 YYREEE (reference sequence). The CDR3 loop is CASSLDISPNTYEQYF. In nucleotides, the CDR3 is TGTGCCAGCAGCTTAGACATCTCGCCCAATACCTACGAGCAGTACTTC.

This chain connects TRBV7-8 to TRBJ1-1; D is perhaps TRBD1 (5 bases). Germline lookup yields CDR1 SGHVS and CDR2 FQNEAQ. V dropped 7 bases and J dropped 0 bases, with 18 bases sitting between them. The CDR3 loop spans 16 amino acids. The CDR3 nucleotides read TGTGCCAGCACCGCCCAGCCCAGGGCCATGAACACTGAAGCTTTCTTT. It specifies CASTAQPRAMNTEAFF.

This chain connects TRBV10-3 to TRBJ2-1, with D possibly TRBD1 on 6 matching bases. V lost 4 bases and J lost 7, with 17 bases in between. Germline V gene sequence: CDR1 ENHRY, CDR2 SYGVKD. The length of the CDR3 is 15 residues. The CDR3 is CAISAGTARGNEQFF. The CDR3 DNA follows: TGTGCCATCAGTGCGGGAACGGCAAGGGGGAATGAGCAGTTCTTC.

This clone was found once. The CDR3 DNA reads TGTGCCAGCAATTCGGGGATTGGAGAGACCCAGTACTTC. It specifies CASNSGIGETQYF. The chain uses TRBV5-4 and TRBJ2-5, with D tentatively TRBD2 (5 bases). Trimming left V 6 bases short and J 4 bases short, with 13 bases between. CDR1 is SGHNT and CDR2 is YYREEE in the germline V gene (reference sequence). This CDR3 is 13 amino acids long.

This clone was seen only once. This chain links TRBV6-5 with TRBJ1-5; 7 bases map to TRBD1. The CDR3 is made up of 13 amino acids. V lost 6 bases and J lost 5; bases outside the gene matches: 4. The germline CDR1 and CDR2 sequences are MNHEY and SVGAGI. CDR3 DNA sequence: TGTGCCAGCAGGACAGGGTCGGATCAGCCCCAGCATTTT. This encodes CASRTGSDQPQHF.